The 7 T cell receptor beta chains reported below all come from one sample, sequenced in a study of shared clonotypes between healthy human individuals. This table comes from immunoSEQ multiplex PCR, and its TCRdb copy is limited to in-frame clones, with some not included. The data show hundreds of thousands of clones, 90% to 96% seen once. Specimen: naive CD4+ T cells sorted from blood. Subset: CD45RA+ positively selected. These receptors were taken from a woman between 25 and 40 years old in good health.

The chain carries TRBV15 and TRBJ2-7; 8 positions match TRBD1. Unmatched junction bases numbered 6, after V lost 5 bases and J lost 0 bases. The CDR3 is 15 amino acids. CDR1 and CDR2 (germline): LNHNV, YYDKDF (reference sequence). CDR3 bases: TGTGCCACCAGCCCCCGACAGGGGAGCTCCTACGAGCAGTACTTC. Amino acid sequence: CATSPRQGSSYEQYF.

The CDR3 protein is CASEFLLGQPQHF. CDR3 DNA: TGTGCCAGCGAATTCCTATTAGGACAGCCCCAGCATTTT. The chain has TRBV28 and TRBJ1-5; D unclear. Trimming removed 8 bases at V and 7 bases at J, with 15 bases between. The CDR3 covers 13 residues. The germline V gene has CDR1 MDHEN and CDR2 SYDVKM.

The chain uses TRBV5-4 and TRBJ2-4; 13 bases match TRBD2. The V gene end was trimmed by 0 bases and the J gene end by 1 base; junction bases not matched to a gene: 4. CDR3 size: 18 residues. CDR1 and CDR2 from the germline V gene are SGHNT and YYREEE (reference sequence). The chain's CDR3 is CASSLVGTSGIAKNIQYF. CDR3 sequence (DNA): TGTGCCAGCAGCTTGGTAGGGACTAGCGGGATTGCCAAAAACATTCAGTACTTC. The full variable domain, in which reference TRBV5-4 and TRBJ2-4 provide the parts outside the CDR3, is ETGVTQSPTHLIKTRGQQVTLRCSSQSGHNTVSWYQQALGQGPQFIFQYYREEENGRGNFPPRFSGLQFPNYSSELNVNALELDDSALYLCASSLVGTSGIAKNIQYFGAGTRLSVL.

The CDR3 region has the DNA TGTGCCAGCAGTATTCCGGGACAGCCAACCTACGAGCAGTACTTC. It encodes CASSIPGQPTYEQYF. V and J are TRBV28 and TRBJ2-7; 7 bases match TRBD1. Germline loops: CDR1 MDHEN, CDR2 SYDVKM. The J segment lost 2 bases and the V segment lost 5 bases, leaving 9 bases of the junction unmatched. This CDR3 spans 15 amino acids.

The rearrangement uses TRBV28 and TRBJ2-3; D possibly corresponds to TRBD2 (6 bases). Per the germline V gene, CDR1 is MDHEN and CDR2 is SYDVKM. V shed 6 bases and J shed 2 bases, with 15 bases lying between them. The CDR3 is 15 residues long. CDR3 sequence (DNA): TGTGCCAGCAGACCCCGACTAGTCTCCACAGATACGCAGTATTTT. Translated, it gives CASRPRLVSTDTQYF.

The chain couples TRBV14 to TRBJ2-5; tentatively, D is TRBD2 (5 bases). The V end was cut by 4 bases, the J end by 2 bases, with 14 bases between. This CDR3 spans 15 amino acids. Germline V lookup: CDR1 SGHDN, CDR2 FVKESK. CDR3 protein: CASSRELANQETQYF. DNA of the CDR3: TGTGCCAGCAGCCGGGAGCTGGCTAATCAAGAGACCCAGTACTTC.

V usage is TRBV6-1 and J usage is TRBJ2-3, with no clear D. CDR1 is MNHNS and CDR2 is SASEGT in the germline V gene. V was cut by 2 bases and J by 2 bases, with 11 bases left in between. The CDR3 runs 15 residues. DNA of the CDR3: TGTGCCAGCAGTGAATCCGGGCCGCTCACAGATACGCAGTATTTT. It encodes CASSESGPLTDTQYF.